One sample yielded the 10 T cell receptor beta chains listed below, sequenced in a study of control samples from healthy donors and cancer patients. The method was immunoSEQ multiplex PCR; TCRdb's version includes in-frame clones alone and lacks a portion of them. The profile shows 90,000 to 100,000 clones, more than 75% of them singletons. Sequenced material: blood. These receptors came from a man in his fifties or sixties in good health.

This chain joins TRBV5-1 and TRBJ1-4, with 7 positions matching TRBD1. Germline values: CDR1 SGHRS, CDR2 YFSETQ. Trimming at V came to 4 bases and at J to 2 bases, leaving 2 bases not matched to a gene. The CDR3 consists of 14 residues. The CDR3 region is CASSVGQTNEKLFF. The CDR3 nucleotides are TGCGCCAGCAGCGTGGGACAGACTAATGAAAAACTGTTTTTT.

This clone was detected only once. The CDR3 region is CASSREDSSLETQYF. CDR3 DNA: TGTGCCAGCTCTAGAGAGGACTCCTCATTGGAGACCCAGTACTTC. J is TRBJ2-5 and V is TRBV2, with D perhaps matching TRBD2 (5 bases). Trimming left V 8 bases short and J 5 bases short, with 21 bases between. The CDR3 runs 15 residues. Germline V CDR1 and CDR2: SNHLY, FYNNEI.

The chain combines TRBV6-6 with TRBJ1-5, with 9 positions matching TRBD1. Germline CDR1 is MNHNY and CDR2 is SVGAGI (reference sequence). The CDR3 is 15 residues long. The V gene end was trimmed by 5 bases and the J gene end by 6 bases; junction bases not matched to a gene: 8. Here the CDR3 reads CASSGTGSGIQPQHF. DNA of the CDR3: TGTGCCAGCAGTGGGACAGGGTCTGGGATTCAGCCCCAGCATTTT.

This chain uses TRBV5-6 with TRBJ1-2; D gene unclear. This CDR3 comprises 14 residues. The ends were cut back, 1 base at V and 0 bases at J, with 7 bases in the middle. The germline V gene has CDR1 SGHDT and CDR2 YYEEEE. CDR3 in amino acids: CASSLSGPNYGYTF. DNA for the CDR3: TGTGCCAGCAGCTTGTCGGGCCCTAACTATGGCTACACCTTC.

For the CDR3, the DNA is TGTGCCAGCAGCCAAGAAGTTCGCGGTAGCGGGACCTACAATGAGCAGTTCTTC. Translated, it gives CASSQEVRGSGTYNEQFF. J is TRBJ2-1 and V is TRBV4-2; 8 bases align to TRBD2. V lost 0 bases, J lost 2 bases, and 9 bases stayed unmatched. The germline V gene encodes CDR1 LGHNA and CDR2 YNFKEQ. CDR3 length: 18 residues.

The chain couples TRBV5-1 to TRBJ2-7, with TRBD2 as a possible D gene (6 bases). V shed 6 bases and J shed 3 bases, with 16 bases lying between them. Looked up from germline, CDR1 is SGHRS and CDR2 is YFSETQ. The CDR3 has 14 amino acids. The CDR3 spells CASTQGQGGYEQYF. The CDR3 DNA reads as TGCGCCAGCACCCAGGGCCAGGGAGGCTACGAGCAGTACTTC.

CDR3 DNA sequence: TGTGCCAGCAGCCTCGGGACGCTTTTCTCCTACGAGCAGTACTTC. As protein: CASSLGTLFSYEQYF. The rearrangement uses TRBV7-8 and TRBJ2-7, with D perhaps assigned TRBD1 or TRBD2 (5 bases each). With 5 bases removed from V and 0 bases from J, the gap between germline ends came to 14 bases. The length of the CDR3 is 15 residues. CDR1 is SGHVS, CDR2 FQNEAQ, per germline.

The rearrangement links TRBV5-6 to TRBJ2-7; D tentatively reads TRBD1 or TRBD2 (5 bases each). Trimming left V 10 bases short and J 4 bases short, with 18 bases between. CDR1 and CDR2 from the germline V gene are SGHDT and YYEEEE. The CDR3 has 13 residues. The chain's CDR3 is CAAVPGPAYEQYF. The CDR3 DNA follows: TGTGCCGCGGTGCCGGGACCGGCGTACGAGCAGTACTTC.

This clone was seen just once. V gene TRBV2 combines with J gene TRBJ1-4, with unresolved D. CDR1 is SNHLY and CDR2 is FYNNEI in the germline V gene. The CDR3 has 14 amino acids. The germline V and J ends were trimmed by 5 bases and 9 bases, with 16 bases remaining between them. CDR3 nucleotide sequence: TGTGCCAGCAGTCCGACGGCGATTCGTCAAAAACTGTTTTTT. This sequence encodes CASSPTAIRQKLFF.

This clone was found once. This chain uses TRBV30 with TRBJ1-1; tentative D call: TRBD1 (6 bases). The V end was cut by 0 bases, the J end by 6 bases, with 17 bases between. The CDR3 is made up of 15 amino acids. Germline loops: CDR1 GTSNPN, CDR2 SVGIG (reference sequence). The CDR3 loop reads CAWSVRDIRTPEAFF. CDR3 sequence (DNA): TGTGCCTGGAGTGTACGGGACATCAGGACCCCTGAAGCTTTCTTT.